The clone carrying this T cell receptor beta chain was observed many times. The sample comes from a study of response to subunit inactivated influenza vaccine. A single record per CDR3 protein comes from TCRdb applying MiXCR to the RT-PCR reads. The sample holds around 160,000 distinct CDR3 sequences; approximately 11% are singletons and the top ten take around 12%. V lost 4 bases, J lost 2 bases, and 10 bases lay in between. Germline V CDR1 and CDR2: SQVTM, ANQGSEA. The CDR3 spans 13 residues. The V and J genes are TRBV29-1 and TRBJ2-3; D unclear. The specimen comprised non-naive T cells sorted from PBMCs, sampled roughly 47 days after vaccination. This TCR derives from a man aged 50 or older who received an inactivated influenza vaccine. This CDR3 reads CSVARGPTDTQYF. CDR3 nucleotides: TGCAGCGTTGCTAGAGGCCCCACAGATACGCAGTATTTT.